This entry features one T cell receptor (beta chain) sequence. Its antigen is unknown. A deep-level run was used for the assay. The data were produced by immunoSEQ multiplex PCR, yet TCRdb's version contains in-frame clones alone and is incomplete. The sample has around 650,000 clones, about 96% seen once. Germline loops: CDR1 MDHEN, CDR2 SYDVKM. The CDR3 is 14 amino acids. With 3 bases removed from V and 3 bases from J, the gap between germline ends came to 12 bases. Terminally differentiated effector memory CD45RA+ cells were excluded from the naive CD8 cells, which were CD45RO-negative and positively selected for CCR7. All the donors were Caucasian adults who lived in Nashville, Tennessee. The source of the sample is a study of shared clonotypes between healthy human individuals. Study findings and constraints: Shared clonotypes: about 5% naive CD4, around 3.5% naive CD8, about 2.5% memory CD4, roughly 0.4% memory CD8.

This chain joins TRBV28 and TRBJ2-7; D gene uncertain. The receptor was isolated from a woman between 25 and 40 years old in good health. Sample: naive CD8+ T cells sorted from blood. CDR3: CASSFPGLLYEQYF. The CDR3, as DNA: TGTGCCAGCAGTTTCCCAGGCCTTCTCTACGAGCAGTACTTC.